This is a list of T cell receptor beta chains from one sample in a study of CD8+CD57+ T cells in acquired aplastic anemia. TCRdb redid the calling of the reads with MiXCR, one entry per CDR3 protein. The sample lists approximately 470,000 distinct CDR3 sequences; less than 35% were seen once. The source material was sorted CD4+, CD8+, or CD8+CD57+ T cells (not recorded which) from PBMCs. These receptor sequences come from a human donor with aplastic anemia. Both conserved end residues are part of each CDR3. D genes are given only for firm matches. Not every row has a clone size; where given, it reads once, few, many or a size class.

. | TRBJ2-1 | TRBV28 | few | CASSEPGSYNEQFF | TGTGCCAGCAGCGAACCCGGAAGCTACAATGAGCAGTTCTTC
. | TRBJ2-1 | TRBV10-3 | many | CAISEGLQTVHEQFF | TGTGCCATCAGTGAGGGACTCCAGACGGTTCATGAGCAGTTCTTC
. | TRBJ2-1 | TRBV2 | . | CASSVAGRRAYNEQFF | TGTGCCAGCAGTGTCGCCGGGAGAAGGGCCTACAATGAGCAGTTCTTC
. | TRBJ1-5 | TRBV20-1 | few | CSARVNREQPQHF | TGCAGTGCTAGAGTAAACAGGGAGCAGCCCCAGCATTTT
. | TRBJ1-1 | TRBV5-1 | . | CASSLVSAGTEAFF | TGCGCCAGCAGCTTGGTTAGTGCGGGGACTGAAGCTTTCTTT
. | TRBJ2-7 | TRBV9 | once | CASSVGPWDGRNSYEQYF | TGTGCCAGCAGCGTAGGACCCTGGGACGGACGAAACAGTTACGAGCAGTACTTC
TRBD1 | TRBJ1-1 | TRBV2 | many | CASSEQGAFTEAFF | TGTGCCAGCAGTGAACAGGGGGCTTTCACTGAAGCTTTCTTT
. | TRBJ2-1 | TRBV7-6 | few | CASSPPGVSEQFF | TGTGCCAGCAGCCCGCCGGGGGTTTCCGAGCAGTTCTTC
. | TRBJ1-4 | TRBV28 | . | CASSLAPWEGPANEKLFF | TGTGCCAGCAGTTTAGCACCTTGGGAAGGACCAGCTAATGAAAAACTGTTTTTT
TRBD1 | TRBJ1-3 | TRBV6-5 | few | CASSYGQDGNTIYF | TGTGCCAGCAGCTACGGACAGGACGGAAACACCATATATTTT
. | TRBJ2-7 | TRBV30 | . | CAWRRQDYEQYF | TGTGCCTGGAGGAGGCAAGACTACGAGCAGTACTTC
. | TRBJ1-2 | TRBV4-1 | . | CASSQDPGAPDGYTF | TGCGCCAGCAGCCAAGATCCGGGGGCGCCGGATGGCTACACCTTC
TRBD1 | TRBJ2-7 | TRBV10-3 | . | CASSERVLGQGAYEQYF | TGTGCCAGCAGCGAGAGAGTGTTAGGACAGGGGGCCTACGAGCAGTACTTC
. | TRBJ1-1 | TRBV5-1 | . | CASSLDQVWTEAFF | TGCGCCAGCAGCTTGGATCAGGTGTGGACTGAAGCTTTCTTT
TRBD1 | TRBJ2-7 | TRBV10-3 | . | CASKRQGTYEQYF | TGTGCCAGCAAGAGACAGGGGACCTACGAGCAGTACTTC
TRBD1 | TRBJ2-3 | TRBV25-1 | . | CASSQDGQGSGWSDTQYF | TGTGCCAGCAGCCAAGACGGACAGGGATCTGGGTGGTCAGATACGCAGTATTTT
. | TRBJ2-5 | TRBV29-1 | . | CSVGSWSGETQYF | TGCAGCGTTGGATCGTGGTCTGGGGAGACCCAGTACTTC
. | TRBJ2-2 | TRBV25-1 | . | CASSQETGSNTGELFF | TGTGCCAGCAGCCAAGAAACAGGGAGCAACACCGGGGAGCTGTTTTTT
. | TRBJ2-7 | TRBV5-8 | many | CASSLPGAEQYF | TGTGCCAGCAGCTTGCCCGGGGCCGAGCAGTACTTC
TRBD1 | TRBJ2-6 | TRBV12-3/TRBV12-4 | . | CASTKTGVYGANVLTF | TGTGCCAGCACTAAGACAGGGGTCTATGGGGCCAACGTCCTGACTTTC
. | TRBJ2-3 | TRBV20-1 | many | CSASQLVKADTQYF | TGCAGTGCTAGTCAACTCGTCAAGGCAGATACGCAGTATTTT
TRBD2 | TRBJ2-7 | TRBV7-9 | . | CASRPSGITEQYF | TGTGCCAGCCGCCCTAGCGGGATTACGGAGCAGTACTTC
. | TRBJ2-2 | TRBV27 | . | CASSSQRGAGELFF | TGTGCCAGCAGTTCACAACGCGGTGCCGGGGAGCTGTTTTTT
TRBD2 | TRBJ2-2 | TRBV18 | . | CASSPPGLAGARTGELFF | TGTGCCAGCTCACCACCGGGACTAGCGGGAGCAAGGACCGGGGAGCTGTTTTTT
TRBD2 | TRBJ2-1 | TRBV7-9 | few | CASSFSRGGLAAEQFF | TGCGCCAGCAGTTTCTCTAGGGGTGGACTAGCAGCTGAGCAGTTCTTC
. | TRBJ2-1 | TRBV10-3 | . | CAISQFLTTGKSSYNEQFF | TGTGCCATCAGTCAATTCCTAACGACGGGGAAGAGCTCCTACAATGAGCAGTTCTTC
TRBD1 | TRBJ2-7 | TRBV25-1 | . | CASITGTGSPEQYF | TGTGCCAGCATTACCGGGACAGGGTCCCCCGAGCAGTACTTC
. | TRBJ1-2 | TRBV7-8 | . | CASSPAAFYGYTF | TGTGCCAGCAGCCCGGCCGCTTTCTATGGCTACACCTTC
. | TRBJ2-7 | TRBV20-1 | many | CSASLRDNSYEQYF | TGCAGTGCGTCACTCCGGGACAACTCCTACGAGCAGTACTTC
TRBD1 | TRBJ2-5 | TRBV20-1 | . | CSAPRDRGAQETQYF | TGCAGTGCCCCTAGGGACAGAGGAGCTCAAGAGACCCAGTACTTC
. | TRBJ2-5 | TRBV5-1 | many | CASSLRWAGEETQYF | TGCGCCAGCAGCTTGCGCTGGGCAGGGGAGGAGACCCAGTACTTC
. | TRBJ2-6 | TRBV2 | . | CASSGQVNTEAF | TGTGCCAGCAGTGGACAGGTGAACACTGAAGCTTTC
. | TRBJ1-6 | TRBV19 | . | CASNTGYGSPLHF | TGTGCCAGTAATACAGGGTACGGGTCACCCCTCCACTTT
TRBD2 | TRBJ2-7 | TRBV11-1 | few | CASSLARGSGAPSPYF | TGTGCCAGCAGCTTAGCCCGGGGTAGCGGGGCCCCTTCCCCGTACTTC
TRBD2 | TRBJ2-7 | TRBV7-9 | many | CASRTGTSGTYEQYF | TGTGCCAGCAGAACCGGGACTAGCGGAACCTACGAGCAGTACTTC
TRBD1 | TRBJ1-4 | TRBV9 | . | CASSIRTGVTNEKLFF | TGTGCCAGCAGCATACGGACAGGGGTAACTAATGAAAAACTGTTTTTT
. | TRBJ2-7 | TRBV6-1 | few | CASSPDRDKVLEQYF | TGTGCCAGCAGCCCGGACCGGGACAAAGTCCTCGAGCAGTACTTC
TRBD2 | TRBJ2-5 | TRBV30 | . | CAWSGTSGGGYQETQYF | TGTGCCTGGAGTGGGACTAGCGGGGGGGGATATCAAGAGACCCAGTACTTC
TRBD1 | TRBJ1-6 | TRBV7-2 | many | CASRNRGSHNSPLHF | TGTGCCAGCAGGAACAGGGGTTCCCATAATTCACCCCTCCACTTT
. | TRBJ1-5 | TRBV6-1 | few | CASAFQPNNQPQHF | TGTGCCAGCGCGTTTCAGCCTAACAATCAGCCCCAGCATTTT
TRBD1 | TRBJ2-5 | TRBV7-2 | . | CASSLGTGMLETQYF | TGTGCCAGCAGCTTAGGGACAGGCATGCTGGAGACCCAGTACTTC
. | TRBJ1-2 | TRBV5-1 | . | CASSYRTGLGNGYTF | TGCGCCAGCAGCTATCGTACAGGGTTGGGGAATGGCTACACCTTC
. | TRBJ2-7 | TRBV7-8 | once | CARDGEQYF | TGTGCCAGGGACGGCGAGCAGTACTTC
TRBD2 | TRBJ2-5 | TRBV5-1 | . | CASSLSRLAGGGETQYF | TGCGCCAGCAGCCTAAGCCGACTAGCGGGAGGGGGAGAGACCCAGTACTTC
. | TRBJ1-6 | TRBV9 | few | CASSAQGSAFYNSPLHF | TGTGCCAGCAGCGCACAGGGTTCAGCTTTTTATAATTCACCCCTCCACTTT
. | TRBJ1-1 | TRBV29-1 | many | CSVGDHTEAFF | TGCAGCGTCGGCGACCACACTGAAGCTTTCTTT
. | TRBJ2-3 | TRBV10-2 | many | CASSEIRTGGGTQYF | TGCGCCAGCAGTGAGATTCGCACAGGGGGAGGGACGCAGTATTTT
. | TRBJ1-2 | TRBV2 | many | CASKQSGYTF | TGTGCCAGCAAACAGAGCGGCTACACCTTC
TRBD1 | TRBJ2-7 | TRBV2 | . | CASRAAGTGRGSYEQYF | TGTGCCAGCAGAGCAGCAGGGACAGGGCGAGGCTCCTACGAGCAGTACTTC